The entry that follows covers one TCR beta chain sequence. Its target is unknown. These data come from a study of CD8 T cells in ankylosing spondylitis. The CDR3 length is 16 residues. J was trimmed by 8 bases and V by 0 bases; bases with no gene match: 6. Germline V gene data show CDR1 as LNHNV and CDR2 as YYDKDF (reference sequence). Findings and caveats of the study: There was a TCR beta motif, made of eight highly homologous variants, that appeared characteristic of ankylosing spondylitis blood. Disease-linked clones reportedly showed significant enrichment in matched ankylosing spondylitis synovial fluid.

Via MiXCR, TCRdb re-called the 5' RACE reads, giving one row per CDR3 protein. The sample has hundreds of thousands of distinct CDR3 sequences, more than 25% seen once; the top ten hold about 0.92%. This rearrangement joins TRBV15 to TRBJ2-1; 11 bases are shared with TRBD2. This clonotype was sampled from a male donor with ankylosing spondylitis. Sequenced sample: blood, either unsorted or a sorted T cell fraction (not recorded which). CDR3: CATSRDLAGGPDEQFF. DNA for the CDR3: TGTGCCACCAGCAGAGATTTAGCGGGAGGGCCGGATGAGCAGTTCTTC.